This T cell receptor (beta chain) was found in a study of T-cell reconstitution after alpha-beta-depleted transplantation in children. Unique molecular identifiers were built into the TCRbeta library. TCRdb used MiXCR to reprocess the PCR reads, holding one entry per CDR3 protein. The sample shows over 85,000 distinct CDR3 sequences, under 13% of them seen only once. This CDR3 has 19 amino acids. V shed 5 bases, J shed 3 bases, and the junction held 11 bases outside the gene matches. Germline V CDR1 and CDR2: MNHEY, SVGEGT. This clonotype was found many times. The gene calls are TRBV6-2 or TRBV6-3 and TRBJ2-2; 14 bases are shared with TRBD2. This TCR was sampled from a human donor who donated a stem cell graft to a child with acute lymphoblastic leukemia. The sequencing used PBMCs from the stem cell graft donor, collected from the stem cell graft. CDR3 sequence: CASSLPTSGGALDTGELFF. The CDR3 DNA follows: TGTGCCAGCAGTCTCCCGACTAGCGGGGGGGCCCTGGACACCGGGGAGCTGTTTTTT.